This T cell receptor beta chain was recorded in a study of cytomegalovirus exposure and HLA in healthy donors. Deletions cut 1 base from V and 7 bases from J, with 8 bases between. CDR3 length: 12 residues. Looked up from germline, CDR1 is SSHAT and CDR2 is FNYEAQ (reference sequence). To note about this clone: Its antigen is as yet unknown.

Whole-study results and caveats: A few V segments could not be told apart, such as TRBV6-2 and TRBV6-3, and were left out.

The PCR ran on 60 Vbeta and 13 Jbeta primers. Produced via immunoSEQ multiplex PCR; TCRdb's table is partial and in-frame only. The repertoire has over 100,000 clones, nearly 80% of them found once; the top ten carry 5% to 6.5%. This sequence was found in a man aged 55-75 years in good health and CMV-seropositive. The material sequenced was PBMCs. V and J are TRBV7-7 and TRBJ2-7; maybe TRBD1 (5 bases). DNA for the CDR3: TGTGCCAGCAGCTTAGAGACAGAAGAGCAGTACTTC. The encoded protein is CASSLETEEQYF. The full variable domain, its missing parts supplied by reference TRBV7-7 and TRBJ2-7, is GAGVSQSPRYKVTKRGQDVTLRCDPISSHATLYWYQQALGQGPEFLTYFNYEAQPDKSGLPSDRFSAERPEGSISTLTIQRTEQRDSAMYRCASSLETEEQYFGPGTRLTVT.